The next 21 T cell receptor beta chains were all read from a single sample in a study of T-cell memory formation after mild COVID-19. MiXCR was run by TCRdb on the 5' RACE reads, yielding one entry per CDR3 protein. The sample shows 470,000 or so distinct CDR3 sequences, 20% to 30% of them seen only once. Input material: PBMCs or a T cell subset sorted from them (not recorded which). The receptors stem from an adult woman who had mild COVID-19 (a few samples of this study predate the infection). Cell type and time point are not known.

The chain has TRBV27 and TRBJ2-7; 10 nucleotides line up with TRBD2. Looked up from germline, CDR1 is MNHEY and CDR2 is SMNVEV (reference sequence). Trimming took 6 bases from V and 0 from J; bases not matched to a gene: 5. The CDR3 has 15 residues. The CDR3 nucleotides read TGTGCCAGCAGACCTCTAGCGGGAGTCTCCTACGAGCAGTACTTC. Translating gives CASRPLAGVSYEQYF.

This clonotype was picked up many times. The genes are TRBV7-9 and TRBJ2-7, with TRBD2 as a possible D gene (6 bases). The CDR3 has 14 residues. Germline CDR1 reads SEHNR; CDR2 reads FQNEAQ (reference sequence). V dropped 5 bases and J dropped 2 bases, with 13 bases sitting between them. The DNA of the CDR3 is TGTGCCAGCAGCCAGACTAGGACTACCTACGAGCAGTACTTC. Amino acids: CASSQTRTTYEQYF. Using reference TRBV7-9 and TRBJ2-7 for the parts outside the CDR3, the full variable domain is DTGVSQNPRHKITKRGQNVTFRCDPISEHNRLYWYRQTLGQGPEFLTYFQNEAQLEKSRLLSDRFSAERPKGSFSTLEIQRTEQGDSAMYLCASSQTRTTYEQYFGPGTRLTVT.

The gene calls are TRBV19 and TRBJ1-5, with a possible D match to TRBD1 (5 bases). The ends were cut back, 2 bases at V and 2 bases at J, with 13 bases in the middle. This CDR3 is built from 16 residues. The germline V gene encodes CDR1 LNHDA and CDR2 SQIVND (reference sequence). Written as DNA, the CDR3 is TGTGCCAGTAGTATACTTTGGGGCACGGGCAATCAGCCCCAGCATTTT. Amino acids: CASSILWGTGNQPQHF.

The chain couples TRBV7-2 to TRBJ1-2, with a weak D call TRBD1 (5 bases). Trimming removed 1 base at V and 3 bases at J, with 12 bases between. This CDR3 comprises 15 residues. Germline-derived CDR1 and CDR2 are SGHTA and FQGNSA. The CDR3 coding sequence is TGTGCCAGCAGCTTAGATCCCGGGACGGACTATGGCTACACCTTC. Translation: CASSLDPGTDYGYTF.

The rearrangement joins TRBV4-1 to TRBJ2-1, with a weak D call TRBD1 (6 bases). The CDR3 is made up of 16 amino acids. V lost 1 base and J 4 bases, leaving 14 bases between the germline ends. Germline values: CDR1 MGHRA, CDR2 YSYEKL. CDR3 nucleotide sequence: TGCGCCAGCAGCCAAGTAACAGGGATGGGATACAATGAGCAGTTCTTC. Amino acids: CASSQVTGMGYNEQFF.

This clonotype was seen only a few times. The CDR3 is CASSLVERVPLHF. The CDR3 DNA reads as TGTGCCAGCAGTTTAGTGGAGCGAGTCCCCCTCCACTTT. The V gene is TRBV12-3 or TRBV12-4, the J gene TRBJ1-6; D is uncertain. CDR3 length equals 13 residues. Trimming cost V 1 base and J 13 bases, with 11 bases left between them.

This clonotype was observed many times. V is TRBV30 and J is TRBJ2-5, with D maybe TRBD1 (5 bases). Germline CDR1 GTSNPN, CDR2 SVGIG (reference sequence). V shed 2 bases and J shed 4 bases, with 8 bases lying between them. The CDR3 has 12 residues. CDR3 sequence: CAWSKGAETQYF. The CDR3 region has the DNA TGTGCCTGGAGTAAAGGGGCAGAGACCCAGTACTTC. The complete variable domain, with remaining parts taken from reference TRBV30 and TRBJ2-5, reads SQTIHQWPATLVQPVGSPLSLECTVEGTSNPNLYWYRQAAGRGLQLLFYSVGIGQISSEVPQNLSASRPQDRQFILSSKKLLLSDSGFYLCAWSKGAETQYFGPGTRLLVL.

This clonotype appeared a few times. The chain employs TRBV4-2 and TRBJ1-1; TRBD1 agrees at 7 bases. Germline lookup yields CDR1 LGHNA and CDR2 YNFKEQ. The CDR3 is 15 amino acids. V lost 4 bases, J lost 3 bases, and 8 bases stayed unmatched. CDR3 in DNA: TGTGCCAGCAGCCTAGACAGGGTAGGGTACACTGAAGCTTTCTTT. Protein sequence: CASSLDRVGYTEAFF.

The rearrangement links TRBV5-1 to TRBJ2-3; D unresolved. The V end lost 1 base, the J end lost 0 bases, and 6 bases lay between the germline ends. The length of the CDR3 is 14 residues. CDR1 and CDR2 (germline): SGHRS, YFSETQ. DNA of the CDR3: TGCGCCAGCAGCTTGACAGATAGCACAGATACGCAGTATTTT. Its translation is CASSLTDSTDTQYF.

The chain recombines TRBV6-6 with TRBJ2-7; possible D gene TRBD1, 6 bases. Germline assignment: CDR1 MNHNY and CDR2 SVGAGI (reference sequence). Trimming pared 6 bases from V and 2 bases from J, leaving 14 bases between. There are 14 residues in the CDR3. The DNA of the CDR3 is TGTGCCAGCAGGGATACAGGGACAACCTACGAGCAGTACTTC. Amino acid sequence: CASRDTGTTYEQYF.

This clonotype has a count of ten or more. CDR3 amino acids: CASSQGVSASKNIQYF. The CDR3, as DNA: TGCGCCAGCAGCCAAGGGGTCAGCGCGAGCAAAAACATTCAGTACTTC. The J gene is TRBJ2-4, the V gene TRBV4-3; no clear D. Germline CDR1 and CDR2: LGHNA and YSLEER. V was clipped by 1 base and J by 3 bases, with 13 bases between them. This CDR3 region has 16 residues.

As to this clonotype: One end of the junction does not line up with germline, which may come from a read error. V and J are TRBV12-3 or TRBV12-4 and TRBJ1-2; TRBD1 might be the D (5 bases). CDR3 length: 11 residues. Here the CDR3 DNA reads TGTGCCAGCAGTTACGGGACCTCGATTACATTC. It specifies CASSYGTSITF.

V and J are TRBV5-1 and TRBJ2-7, with D tentatively TRBD2 (6 bases). The V gene's germline CDR1 is SGHRS and CDR2 YFSETQ. This CDR3 has 15 amino acids. Between the trimmed V and J ends, which lost 4 bases and 3 bases, there was a span of 17 bases. CDR3 in DNA: TGCGCCAGCAGCGGAGGGACGGAATTGGTCTACGAGCAGTACTTC. Translated: CASSGGTELVYEQYF.

This chain uses TRBV4-1 with TRBJ2-7; 10 nucleotides line up with TRBD1. V was clipped by 3 bases and J by 4 bases; unmatched bases: 6. Germline V gene lookup returns CDR1 MGHRA and CDR2 YSYEKL. This CDR3 is built from 15 residues. The CDR3 DNA sequence: TGCGCCAGCAGCCACTCCGGGACAGGGGAGTACGAGCAGTACTTC. Translated, it gives CASSHSGTGEYEQYF.

This chain connects TRBV27 to TRBJ1-2; D ambiguous. The CDR3 runs to 13 residues. V dropped 5 bases and J dropped 5 bases, with 12 bases sitting between them. Germline V CDR1 and CDR2: MNHEY, SMNVEV (reference sequence). The CDR3 nucleotides read TGTGCCAGCAGTGACGGACGGTTTTATGGCTACACCTTC. Its translation: CASSDGRFYGYTF.

This clonotype was seen a few times. The rearrangement links TRBV15 to TRBJ1-2; tentative D call: TRBD1 (6 bases). Germline CDR1 and CDR2: LNHNV and YYDKDF (reference sequence). The CDR3 is 15 amino acids. The ends were cut back, 3 bases at V and 2 bases at J, with 13 bases in the middle. The CDR3 is CATSRTGFGNYGYTF. The CDR3 DNA reads TGTGCCACCAGCAGGACAGGCTTCGGCAACTATGGCTACACCTTC.

This CDR3 reads CASSPGQGDLWEQYF. The CDR3, as DNA: TGTGCCAGCAGTCCGGGACAGGGGGATTTGTGGGAGCAGTACTTC. The chain joins TRBV12-3 or TRBV12-4 to TRBJ2-7, with 11 nucleotides matching TRBD1. The CDR3 runs to 15 residues. Trimming at V came to 5 bases and at J to 7 bases, leaving 10 bases not matched to a gene.

The chain joins TRBV18 to TRBJ2-7; D gene unclear. CDR1 is KGHSH and CDR2 is LQKENI in the germline V gene. The CDR3 contains 13 residues. Between the trimmed V and J ends, which lost 3 bases and 6 bases, there was a span of 12 bases. In DNA form, the CDR3 reads TGTGCCAGCTCACCGGATGAGGTATCCGAGCAGTACTTC. This codes for CASSPDEVSEQYF.

The rearrangement uses TRBV20-1 and TRBJ1-4, with 9 bases matching TRBD1. The CDR3 has 13 residues. V lost 5 bases to trimming and J lost 7 bases; unmatched junction nucleotides: 5. From germline, CDR1 is DFQATT and CDR2 SNEGSKA (reference sequence). The CDR3, as DNA: TGCAGTGCTCCGGACAGGGGCGGTGAAAAACTGTTTTTT. It encodes CSAPDRGGEKLFF.

This clonotype was seen a single time. The chain uses TRBV4-1 and TRBJ2-5; 9 bases match TRBD1. J gave up 3 bases and V 0 bases, and 2 bases lay outside the gene matches. The V gene's germline CDR1 is MGHRA and CDR2 YSYEKL. CDR3 length equals 15 residues. The CDR3 loop reads CASSQDGDREETQYF. The CDR3 DNA follows: TGCGCCAGCAGCCAAGATGGGGACAGGGAAGAGACCCAGTACTTC.

This clonotype has a handful of counts. The chain couples TRBV5-1 to TRBJ2-3; D is unclear. The germline gives CDR1 SGHRS, CDR2 YFSETQ. The V and J ends lost 0 bases and 0 bases respectively, with 11 bases between them. The CDR3 is made up of 16 amino acids. DNA of the CDR3: TGCGCCAGCAGCTTGGACGTGGGGTCCAGCACAGATACGCAGTATTTT. Its translation is CASSLDVGSSTDTQYF.